The 16 T cell receptor beta chains presented below share a single source sample, sequenced in a study of blood T cell repertoires in COVID-19 (TCRdb year 2020). Library preparation was by the immunoSEQ multiplex PCR assay. TCRdb provides this immuneACCESS table in a form limited to in-frame rearrangements. Some clones are lacking; in checked studies, under half of them reflect an unresolved V gene, and why the rest are absent is not known. In this sample the table shows around 170,000 clones, 70% to 85% of which occur a single time. The leading ten clones occupy around 12% of the sample. Sequenced: PBMCs or T cells enriched from blood (not recorded which). The receptors were sampled from a man in his fifties who had recovered from COVID-19.

V gene TRBV29-1 combines with J gene TRBJ2-1; 8 positions agree with TRBD2. The CDR3 spans 13 residues. Trimming took 7 bases from V and 2 from J; bases not matched to a gene: 4. From germline, CDR1 is SQVTM and CDR2 ANQGSEA. The CDR3 nucleotides read TGCAGCGACGGGGGGGCGACCTACAATGAGCAGTTCTTC. This encodes CSDGGATYNEQFF.

V usage is TRBV5-4 and J usage is TRBJ1-2; D gene uncertain. Per the germline V gene, CDR1 is SGHNT and CDR2 is YYREEE (reference sequence). Trimming cost V 3 bases and J 8 bases, with 11 bases left between them. The CDR3 is made up of 12 amino acids. DNA of the CDR3: TGTGCCAGCAGCTCTGGGGAGTGGGGCTACACCTTC. This codes for CASSSGEWGYTF.

This clone has just one count. The chain uses TRBV29-1 and TRBJ1-1; D may be TRBD1 (6 bases). Germline V gene data show CDR1 as SQVTM and CDR2 as ANQGSEA. The CDR3 has 14 residues. V lost 5 bases and J lost 0, with 13 bases in between. In nucleotides, the CDR3 is TGCAGCGTTTTCCGACAGGCGGTGAACACTGAAGCTTTCTTT. It encodes CSVFRQAVNTEAFF.

This chain joins TRBV11-2 and TRBJ1-2; D call uncertain. This CDR3 is 12 amino acids long. Per the germline V gene, CDR1 is SGHAT and CDR2 is FQNNGV. V lost 4 bases, J lost 4 bases, and 7 bases lay in between. CDR3 DNA: TGTGCCAGCAGCTCGCAGTCCTATGGCTACACCTTC. Its protein product is CASSSQSYGYTF.

V is TRBV5-4 and J is TRBJ1-1, with 8 positions matching TRBD1. CDR1 SGHNT and CDR2 YYREEE come from the germline V gene (reference sequence). The V and J ends lost 4 bases and 7 bases, in that order; junction bases with no gene match: 12. The CDR3 is 15 residues long. CDR3 DNA sequence: TGTGCCAGCAGCGCCTCCTTGGACAGGGCCCATGAAGCTTTCTTT. This codes for CASSASLDRAHEAFF.

The chain recombines TRBV10-3 with TRBJ1-1; D may be TRBD1 (5 bases). Germline CDR1 reads ENHRY; CDR2 reads SYGVKD. Trimming removed 5 bases from V and 4 bases from J, with 17 bases in between. CDR3 length equals 15 residues. Here the CDR3 reads CAISPGDPYTTEAFF. The CDR3 bases are TGTGCCATCAGTCCGGGGGACCCCTATACCACTGAAGCTTTCTTT.

The CDR3 is CASSEGQFSPLHF. The CDR3 DNA reads as TGTGCCAGTAGTGAGGGACAGTTTTCACCCCTCCACTTT. The chain combines TRBV19 with TRBJ1-6; 7 nucleotides align to TRBD1. The CDR3 runs to 13 residues. Germline V gene data show CDR1 as LNHDA and CDR2 as SQIVND (reference sequence). Unmatched junction bases numbered 4, after V lost 5 bases and J lost 9 bases.

The chain is built from TRBV19 and TRBJ1-1, with D possibly being TRBD1 (6 bases). The CDR3 runs 14 residues. Trimming took off 6 bases at V and 2 bases at J, with 13 bases between the two ends. Germline V CDR1 and CDR2: LNHDA, SQIVND (reference sequence). CDR3 residues: CASRTGIYNTEAFF. CDR3 coding DNA: TGTGCCAGTAGGACAGGCATTTACAACACTGAAGCTTTCTTT.

CDR3 sequence reads: CASLTGGHNYGYTF. The CDR3 DNA reads as TGTGCCAGCCTTACAGGGGGGCATAACTATGGCTACACCTTC. The rearrangement joins TRBV28 to TRBJ1-2; 8 positions agree with TRBD1. This CDR3 is built from 14 residues. Per the germline V gene, CDR1 is MDHEN and CDR2 is SYDVKM. V shed 8 bases, J shed 1 base, and the junction held 6 bases outside the gene matches.

V usage is TRBV2 and J usage is TRBJ2-1, with 8 bases that match TRBD2. With V trimmed by 7 bases and J by 6 bases, 14 bases remained unmatched. The CDR3 length is 16 residues. Germline assignment: CDR1 SNHLY and CDR2 FYNNEI. The CDR3 bases are TGTGCCAGCACCCGGACTAGCTCCAGAGACGGCAATGAGCAGTTCTTC. Translated: CASTRTSSRDGNEQFF.

The chain links TRBV7-9 to TRBJ2-1; 10 positions match TRBD2. CDR1 is SEHNR and CDR2 is FQNEAQ in the germline V gene (reference sequence). The CDR3 runs to 15 residues. Trimming cost V 5 bases and J 10 bases; bases outside gene matches: 11. The CDR3 nucleotides read TGTGCCAGCAGCCTGGGAGCGGGGGGGCTGAAAGAGCAGTTCTTC. Its translation: CASSLGAGGLKEQFF.

The chain couples TRBV11-2 to TRBJ1-1, with 9 bases matching TRBD1. Germline lookup yields CDR1 SGHAT and CDR2 FQNNGV. The CDR3 is 16 amino acids. Germline trimming cut 5 bases from V and 1 base from J; bases unmatched to any gene: 8. In nucleotides, the CDR3 is TGTGCCAGCAGCGGATGGACAGGGGTATCGAACACTGAAGCTTTCTTT. This gives the protein CASSGWTGVSNTEAFF.

The gene calls are TRBV3-1 (or the pseudogene TRBV3-2) and TRBJ1-2, with D possibly matching TRBD1 (6 bases). CDR3 size: 18 residues. Trimming cost V 1 base and J 2 bases, with 20 bases left between them. Per germline, CDR1 LGHDT and CDR2 YNNKEL (reference sequence). CDR3 nucleotide sequence: TGTGCCAGCAGCCAAGGCAGGGGCAGGGGTGGTGCCAACTATGGCTACACCTTC. This gives the protein CASSQGRGRGGANYGYTF.

V is TRBV4-1 and J is TRBJ2-1; no clear D. Germline CDR1 is MGHRA and CDR2 is YSYEKL. Trimming took 8 bases from V and 4 from J, leaving 15 bases between them. The CDR3 loop spans 14 amino acids. The CDR3 protein is CASAWRVFYNEQFF. CDR3 bases: TGCGCCAGCGCCTGGAGAGTGTTTTACAATGAGCAGTTCTTC.

This rearrangement joins TRBV28 to TRBJ1-4, with 7 bases identical to TRBD1. The CDR3 is made up of 15 amino acids. The germline CDR1 and CDR2 sequences are MDHEN and SYDVKM. Trimming removed 3 bases from V and 3 bases from J; junction bases left unmatched: 4. This CDR3 is CASSFEDRPNEKLFF. The CDR3 DNA follows: TGTGCCAGCAGTTTTGAGGACAGGCCTAATGAAAAACTGTTTTTT.

The chain combines TRBV11-2 with TRBJ1-4; D unresolved. V lost 5 bases and J 8 bases, leaving 15 bases between the germline ends. Germline lookup yields CDR1 SGHAT and CDR2 FQNNGV. The CDR3 contains 14 residues. In DNA, the CDR3 is TGTGCCAGCAGCCCCTCCGGGAGGTTAGAAAAACTGTTTTTT. Protein: CASSPSGRLEKLFF.